The T cell receptor beta chain described here comes from a study of CD8+ T cells in alopecia areata. Overall study: Percent of scalp involved defined treated patients' severity scores. The study, taken as a whole, reports: Many expanded lesional clones stayed in scalp and blood while on tofacitinib. Scalp clonality dropped significantly under tofacitinib, as did expanded CD8+ top-100 clones.

Comments on this clone: Its matching antigen is unknown.

Regarding treatment: oral pan-JAK inhibitor, 5-10 mg twice daily. Peripheral blood and lesional scalp punch biopsies were taken from alopecia areata patients. Sequencing relied on a cDNA template that was reverse transcribed from extracted RNA. The table came from immunoSEQ multiplex PCR; TCRdb's copy has only in-frame clones and leaves some out. Seen here are about 140,000 clones, 86% observed once, and the top ten hold around 14%. V lost 1 base to trimming and J lost 7 bases; unmatched junction nucleotides: 0. Germline values: CDR1 SEHNR, CDR2 FQNEAQ (reference sequence). The CDR3 sequence is 12 residues long.

The receptor was isolated from a human donor with alopecia areata. The chain employs TRBV7-9 and TRBJ2-5, with 7 bases identical to TRBD1. Here the sequenced sample was CD8+ T cells sorted from blood, taken at week 4, from a patient treated with tofacitinib. In DNA form, the CDR3 reads TGTGCCAGCAGCTTAGACAGGGGGACCCAGTACTTC. Protein product: CASSLDRGTQYF.